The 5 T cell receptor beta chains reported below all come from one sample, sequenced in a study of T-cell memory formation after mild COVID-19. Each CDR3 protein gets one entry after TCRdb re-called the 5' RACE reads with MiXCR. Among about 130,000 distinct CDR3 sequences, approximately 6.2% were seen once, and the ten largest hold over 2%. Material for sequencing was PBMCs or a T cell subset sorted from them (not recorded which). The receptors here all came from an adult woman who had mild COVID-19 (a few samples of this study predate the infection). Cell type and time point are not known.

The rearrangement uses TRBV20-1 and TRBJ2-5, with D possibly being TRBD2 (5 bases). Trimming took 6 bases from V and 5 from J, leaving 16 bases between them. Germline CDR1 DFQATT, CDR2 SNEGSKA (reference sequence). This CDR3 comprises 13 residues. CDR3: CSAPFPPSETQYF. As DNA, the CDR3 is TGCAGTGCCCCCTTTCCGCCTAGCGAGACCCAGTACTTC.

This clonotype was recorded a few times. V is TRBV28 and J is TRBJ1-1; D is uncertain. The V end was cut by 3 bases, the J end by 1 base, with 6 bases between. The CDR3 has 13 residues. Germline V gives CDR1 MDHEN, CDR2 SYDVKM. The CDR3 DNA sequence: TGTGCCAGCAGTTTCAGATCGAACACTGAAGCTTTCTTT. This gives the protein CASSFRSNTEAFF.

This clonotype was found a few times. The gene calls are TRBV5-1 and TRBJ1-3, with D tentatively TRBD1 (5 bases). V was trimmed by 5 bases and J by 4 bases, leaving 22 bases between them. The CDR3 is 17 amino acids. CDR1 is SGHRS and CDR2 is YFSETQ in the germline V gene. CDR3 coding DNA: TGCGCCAGCAGTTTTACTTGGACACCGGGCAGAGGAAACACCATATATTTT. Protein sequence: CASSFTWTPGRGNTIYF.

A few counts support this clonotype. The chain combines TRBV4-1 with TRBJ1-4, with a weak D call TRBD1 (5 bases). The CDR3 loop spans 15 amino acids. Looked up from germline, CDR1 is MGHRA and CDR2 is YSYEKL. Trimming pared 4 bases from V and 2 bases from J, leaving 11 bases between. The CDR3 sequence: CASSLSGTTNEKLFF. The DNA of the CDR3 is TGCGCCAGCAGCCTGTCCGGGACGACTAATGAAAAACTGTTTTTT.

CDR3 sequence: CASSLSVSTDTQYF. In nucleotides, the CDR3 is TGCGCCAGCAGCCTTAGTGTTAGCACAGATACGCAGTATTTT. V gene TRBV4-1 combines with J gene TRBJ2-3; the D is unclear. Germline V gene lookup returns CDR1 MGHRA and CDR2 YSYEKL. Trimming stripped 4 bases from V and 0 bases from J, with 8 bases between. This CDR3 region has 14 residues.